This is a list of T cell receptor beta chains from one sample in a study of blood T cell repertoires in COVID-19. The repertoire was sequenced with immunoSEQ multiplex PCR; TCRdb's copy has only in-frame clones and lacks some. Among hundreds of thousands of clones listed, about 91% were seen once. Sequenced: PBMCs or T cells enriched from blood (not recorded which). These receptors all come from a woman in her twenties or thirties with acute COVID-19. The CDR3 runs from the conserved cysteine through the conserved F or W. D genes are given only for firm matches. Size is stated for part of the rows, as once, few or many counts, or as a class when the clone is expanded.

D	size	length	J	V	DNA	CDR3
-	-	15	TRBJ1-1	TRBV20-1	TGCAGTGCTAGTCACCCCGACACGGAGAACACTGAAGCTTTCTTT	CSASHPDTENTEAFF
-	-	13	TRBJ1-1	TRBV12-3/TRBV12-4	TGTGCCAGCAGTTTAGTGGCCAACACTGAAGCTTTCTTT	CASSLVANTEAFF
-	-	14	TRBJ2-7	TRBV21-1	TGTGCCAGCAGCACGCCCTCCAGGGGACACGAGCAGTACTTC	CASSTPSRGHEQYF
TRBD2	-	16	TRBJ2-6	TRBV5-1	TGCGCCACCACGGCGGGGGAGTTAGCTGGGGCCAACGTCCTGACTTTC	CATTAGELAGANVLTF
TRBD1	-	15	TRBJ1-4	TRBV7-8	TGTGCCAGCAGCTTACAGGGGGCGGGTGATGAAAAACTGTTTTTT	CASSLQGAGDEKLFF
TRBD1	-	16	TRBJ2-2	TRBV19	TGTGCCAGTACTCGGGACAGGGGGCTGGTGACCGGGGAGCTGTTTTTT	CASTRDRGLVTGELFF
-	once	14	TRBJ2-4	TRBV6-5	TGTGCCAGCAGCTACAGGGAGGGGAGAAACATTCAGTACTTC	CASSYREGRNIQYF
TRBD1	few	15	TRBJ1-2	TRBV4-1	TGCGCCAGCAGCCCGGGGGACAGAAGTTACTATGGCTACACCTTC	CASSPGDRSYYGYTF
TRBD2	-	16	TRBJ2-7	TRBV6-6	TGTGCCAGCAGCGACCCCGAACTAGCGGCGGCCTACGAGCAGTACTTC	CASSDPELAAAYEQYF
-	-	13	TRBJ1-1	TRBV3-1/TRBV3-2	TGTGCCAGCAGCCAAGTAGGGGACACTGAAGCTTTCTTT	CASSQVGDTEAFF
TRBD2	-	17	TRBJ2-1	TRBV3-1/TRBV3-2	TGTGCCAGCAGCCAAACACCTGGACTAGCGGGGGGGAATGAGCAGTTCTTC	CASSQTPGLAGGNEQFF
TRBD1	once	14	TRBJ2-7	TRBV28	TGTGCCAGCAGGGCGACAGGGGAGGCCTACGAGCAGTACTTC	CASRATGEAYEQYF
-	-	12	TRBJ1-5	TRBV5-5	TGTGCCAGCAGCTTGAGCGATCAGCCCCAGCATTTT	CASSLSDQPQHF
-	-	16	TRBJ1-3	TRBV27	TGTGCCAGCAGTTTACAGGGTATGGGGTCTGGAAACACCATATATTTT	CASSLQGMGSGNTIYF
-	once	12	TRBJ1-2	TRBV13	TGTGCCAGCAGCTTACAAAAATATGGCTACACCTTC	CASSLQKYGYTF
TRBD1	-	16	TRBJ2-1	TRBV5-1	TGCGCCAGCAGCCGAGAAGGGACAGGGAATTACAATGAGCAGTTCTTC	CASSREGTGNYNEQFF
-	-	14	TRBJ1-6	TRBV7-2	TGTGCCAGCAGCTTAGAGGGACAAAATTCACCCCTCCACTTT	CASSLEGQNSPLHF
TRBD2	-	15	TRBJ2-5	TRBV6-5	TGTGCCAGCCGACGAGCGGGGAATCCTCAAGAGACCCAGTACTTC	CASRRAGNPQETQYF
TRBD1	-	19	TRBJ1-6	TRBV27	TGTGCCAGCAGTTTAAGATCCCAGGGGACAGGGGGCCGTCTGTCACCCCTCCACTTT	CASSLRSQGTGGRLSPLHF
-	-	13	TRBJ2-7	TRBV6-2/TRBV6-3	TGTGCCAGCAGTTTCCGCGGACAGAGAGAGCAGTACTTC	CASSFRGQREQYF
-	-	13	TRBJ1-2	TRBV11-2	TGTGCCAGCAGCTTAGAGACAAGTTATGGCTACACCTTC	CASSLETSYGYTF
-	-	13	TRBJ1-2	TRBV6-5	TGTGCCAGCAGTCAGGGGTTCGGCTATGGCTACACCTTC	CASSQGFGYGYTF